This TCR beta chain was recorded in a study of blood T cell repertoires in COVID-19. Study in general: Sites in the United States, Italy and Spain provided acute and convalescent COVID-19 samples.

Original handling: The assay estimated nucleated cells by amplifying reference gene primers. The method was immunoSEQ multiplex PCR; TCRdb's version includes in-frame clones alone and lacks a portion of them. That table furnishes V, J and clone size, whereas the DNA furnished D and trimming. The sample has 60,000 to 85,000 clones, about four fifths seen once. This CDR3 has 15 residues. The germline CDR1 and CDR2 sequences are SGHNT and YYREEE (reference sequence). V lost 5 bases, J lost 1 base, and 6 bases stayed unmatched. The origin of this receptor is a man between 65 and 79 years old who had recovered from COVID-19. The specimen sequenced was peripheral blood. The chain combines TRBV5-4 with TRBJ2-3; 8 nucleotides match TRBD1. CDR3 in amino acids: CASSSGQGRTDTQYF. The CDR3, as DNA: TGTGCCAGCAGTTCCGGACAGGGCCGCACAGATACGCAGTATTTT.